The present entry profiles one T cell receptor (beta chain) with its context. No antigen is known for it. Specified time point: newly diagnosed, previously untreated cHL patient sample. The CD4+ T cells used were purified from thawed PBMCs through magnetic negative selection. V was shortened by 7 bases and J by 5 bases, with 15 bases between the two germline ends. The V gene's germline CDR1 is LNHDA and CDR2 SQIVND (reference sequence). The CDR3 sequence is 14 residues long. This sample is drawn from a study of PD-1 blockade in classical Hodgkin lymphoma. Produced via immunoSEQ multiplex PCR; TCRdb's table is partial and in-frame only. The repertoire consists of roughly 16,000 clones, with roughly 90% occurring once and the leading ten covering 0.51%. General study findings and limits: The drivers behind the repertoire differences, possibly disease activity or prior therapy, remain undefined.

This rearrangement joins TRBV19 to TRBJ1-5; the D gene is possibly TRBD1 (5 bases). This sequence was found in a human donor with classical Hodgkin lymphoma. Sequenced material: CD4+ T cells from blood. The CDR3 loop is CASKHRDSHQPQHF. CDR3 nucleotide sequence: TGTGCCAGTAAGCATCGGGACTCTCATCAGCCCCAGCATTTT.